Listed below are T cell receptor beta chains from one sample, sequenced in a study of blood T cell repertoires in COVID-19. Clones were sequenced by immunoSEQ multiplex PCR, and TCRdb holds only the in-frame ones, with some missing. The table lists under 300,000 clones, around 87% of them singletons. The sequenced material came from PBMCs or T cells enriched from blood (not recorded which). The receptors stem from a woman in her twenties or thirties with acute COVID-19. The CDR3 runs from the conserved cysteine through the conserved F or W. D genes are given only for firm matches. For some rows the clone size is stated as once, few or many, or as a class when expanded; others skip it.

>TRBJ1-4|-|once|TRBV11-2
TGTGCCAGCAGTCACCTTAGGGAGAGGGGGGAAAAACTGTTTTTT
CASSHLRERGEKLFF
>TRBJ1-1|-|-|TRBV10-3
TGTGCCATCAGTGAACCCCCAGGGAACACTGAAGCTTTCTTT
CAISEPPGNTEAFF
>TRBJ2-7|TRBD1|-|TRBV27
TGTGCCAGCAGACATCCAGGACAGGTAAGCTCCTACGAGCAGTACTTC
CASRHPGQVSSYEQYF
>TRBJ1-3|-|-|TRBV18
TGTGCCAGCTCACCAACGTCGTCAGGGGATGGAAACACCATATATTTT
CASSPTSSGDGNTIYF
>TRBJ1-1|-|once|TRBV5-4
TGTGCCAGCAGCTTGTGGGGGGGAGACAGAGGACACACTGAAGCTTTCTTT
CASSLWGGDRGHTEAFF
>TRBJ2-1|TRBD2|-|TRBV19
TGTGCCAGTAGTATTTTTCCAGCGGGGGGATACAATGAGCAGTTCTTC
CASSIFPAGGYNEQFF
>TRBJ1-2|-|-|TRBV29-1
TGCAGCGTTGACGGTCGGGGATCCGGGGAGGGCTACACCTTC
CSVDGRGSGEGYTF
>TRBJ2-1|-|-|TRBV11-3
TGTGCCAGCAGCTTGAGAGATAGTAGTGAGCAGTTCTTC
CASSLRDSSEQFF
>TRBJ1-6|-|-|TRBV11-2
TGTGCCAGCAGCTTAAGGAGCCAATACGGCACCTCACCCCTCCACTTT
CASSLRSQYGTSPLHF
>TRBJ2-1|TRBD2|-|TRBV11-2
TGTGCCAGCAGCTTAGTAGCGGGAGATAATCATGAGCAGTTCTTC
CASSLVAGDNHEQFF
>TRBJ2-5|-|-|TRBV27
TGTGCCAGCAGTTCCCGCCAAGAGACCCAGTACTTC
CASSSRQETQYF
>TRBJ2-2|TRBD2|-|TRBV7-2
TGTGCCAGCAGCACGCGACTAGCGGGACGCACCGGGGAGCTGTTTTTT
CASSTRLAGRTGELFF
>TRBJ2-5|-|-|TRBV5-4
TGTGCCAGCAGCCCGGAGGGAGAGACCCAGTACTTC
CASSPEGETQYF
>TRBJ1-3|TRBD1|once|TRBV5-1
TGCGCCAGCAGCTTGGGGACAGGCCGCTCTGGAAACACCATATATTTT
CASSLGTGRSGNTIYF
>TRBJ2-7|TRBD2|-|TRBV5-1
TGCGCCAGCAGCCAAGCACTAGCGGGGACCTACGAGCAGTACTTC
CASSQALAGTYEQYF
>TRBJ2-6|-|few|TRBV6-1
TGTGCCAGCAGTGAAGTGGAGCGACCCGCAACCAGCTGGGGGGCCAACGTCCTGACTTTC
CASSEVERPATSWGANVLTF
>TRBJ2-3|TRBD2|-|TRBV7-8
TGTGCCAGCAGCTTAGTACTAGCGGGGGCCCACACAGATACGCAGTATTTT
CASSLVLAGAHTDTQYF
>TRBJ1-5|-|few|TRBV28
TGTGCCAGCAGTATCCGCCCAGAGCGGCCCCAGCATTTT
CASSIRPERPQHF
>TRBJ2-7|TRBD2|once|TRBV10-3
TGTGCCATCAGCATGGGCGGGAGCAGAGAGGGCTACGAGCAGTACTTC
CAISMGGSREGYEQYF
>TRBJ1-6|TRBD1|-|TRBV7-9
TGTGCCAGCAGCCCTTTGACAGGGAATAATTCACCCCTCCACTTT
CASSPLTGNNSPLHF
>TRBJ1-1|-|-|TRBV7-8
TGTGCCAGCAGCGTCAGGGGTTACACTGAAGCTTTCTTT
CASSVRGYTEAFF
>TRBJ1-5|TRBD1|-|TRBV19
TGTGCCAGTAGTACCGGGACAGTCAATCAGCCCCAGCATTTT
CASSTGTVNQPQHF
>TRBJ2-1|-|few|TRBV18
TGTGCCAGCTCCTCCTCGCAGTCCAATGAGCAGTTCTTC
CASSSSQSNEQFF
>TRBJ1-2|-|-|TRBV5-1
TGCGCCAGCAGCTTGCACACAGGAGCTAACTATGGCTACACCTTC
CASSLHTGANYGYTF
>TRBJ2-1|TRBD1|few|TRBV7-6
TGTGCCAGCAGCTCCAGACAGGGGGCGATGGATAATGAGCAGTTCTTC
CASSSRQGAMDNEQFF
>TRBJ2-5|TRBD2|-|TRBV7-9
TGTGCCAGCAGCCGAGGATCTTTCGTAGCGGGTGAGACCCAGTACTTC
CASSRGSFVAGETQYF